The 15 T cell receptor beta chains presented below share a single source sample, sequenced in a study of human T cells and chemical hapten exposure. TCRdb fed the RACE reads into MiXCR, producing one record per CDR3 protein. The table records about 120,000 distinct CDR3 sequences, approximately 13% of them present only once. The time point here: pre-sensitization, week 0. Treatment here: therapeutic diphenylcyclopropenone sensitization with weekly scalp DPC. The material sequenced was whole blood, taken in connection with sensitization to the hapten diphenylcyclopropenone (DPC). All receptors come from a woman under 30 with alopecia areata. Some clones in this sample may be carry-over from other donors' samples.

There are a few counts of this clonotype. This chain joins TRBV25-1 and TRBJ2-7; D could derive from TRBD1 or TRBD2 (6 bases each). The ends were cut back, 4 bases at V and 0 bases at J, with 13 bases in the middle. The CDR3 totals 15 residues. Germline V gene sequence: CDR1 MGHDK, CDR2 SYGVNS. The CDR3 is CASSGPRDTSYEQYF. The CDR3, as DNA: TGTGCCAGCAGTGGCCCGCGGGACACCTCCTACGAGCAGTACTTC.

This chain joins TRBV27 and TRBJ1-1; D might be TRBD1 (5 bases). V was trimmed by 3 bases and J by 5 bases, leaving 10 bases between them. This CDR3 has 13 residues. Germline loops: CDR1 MNHEY, CDR2 SMNVEV (reference sequence). As DNA, the CDR3 is TGTGCCAGCAGTTTTCAGGGCTCGACTGAAGCTTTCTTT. Protein sequence: CASSFQGSTEAFF.

The rearrangement uses TRBV5-4 and TRBJ1-6; possible D gene TRBD1, 6 bases. The CDR3 length is 15 residues. V was shortened by 4 bases and J by 8 bases, with 16 bases between the two germline ends. Germline loops: CDR1 SGHNT, CDR2 YYREEE (reference sequence). The chain's CDR3 is CASSRGADRDSPLHF. CDR3 nucleotide sequence: TGTGCCAGCAGCCGGGGGGCAGATCGGGATTCACCCCTCCACTTT.

This chain uses TRBV27 with TRBJ2-7; tentatively, D is TRBD1 (6 bases). This CDR3 spans 13 amino acids. Trimming removed 8 bases at V and 2 bases at J, with 13 bases between. The germline V gene encodes CDR1 MNHEY and CDR2 SMNVEV (reference sequence). The CDR3 here is CASSDKGAYEQYF. Written as DNA, the CDR3 is TGTGCCAGCTCAGACAAGGGGGCCTACGAGCAGTACTTC.

This clonotype turned up a few times. The V gene is TRBV18, the J gene TRBJ1-6, with D perhaps TRBD1 (5 bases). Deletions cut 5 bases from V and 9 bases from J, with 14 bases between. The CDR3 runs 14 residues. CDR1 and CDR2 (germline): KGHSH, LQKENI. The chain's CDR3 is CASSIRVVGSPLHF. The CDR3 region has the DNA TGTGCCAGCTCAATCAGGGTGGTTGGTTCACCCCTCCACTTT.

The chain couples TRBV5-5 to TRBJ1-1, with D possibly matching TRBD1 (6 bases). The CDR3 extends over 15 amino acids. Germline V lookup: CDR1 SGHKS, CDR2 YYEKEE (reference sequence). V lost 1 base and J 1 base, leaving 11 bases between the germline ends. The DNA for the CDR3 is TGTGCCAGCAGCTTGATCGACAGGTCGAACACTGAAGCTTTCTTT. Protein sequence: CASSLIDRSNTEAFF.

This clonotype was seen a few times. The chain is built from TRBV6-6 and TRBJ1-2, with 7 bases lining up with TRBD1. V lost 2 bases, J lost 10 bases, and 4 bases stayed unmatched. CDR3 length: 12 amino acids. The V gene's germline CDR1 is MNHNY and CDR2 SVGAGI (reference sequence). The CDR3 sequence: CASSYDRALYTF. CDR3 in DNA: TGTGCCAGCAGTTACGACAGGGCCCTCTACACCTTC.

Ten or more counts support this clonotype. The chain joins TRBV29-1 to TRBJ2-1; no clear D gene. CDR3 size: 10 residues. CDR1 is SQVTM and CDR2 is ANQGSEA in the germline V gene. Deletions cut 4 bases from V and 12 bases from J, with 10 bases between. CDR3 residues: CSVGPYLQFF. CDR3 DNA sequence: TGCAGCGTTGGACCTTACTTGCAGTTCTTC.

This clonotype was recorded a few times. The junction and the germline gene differ at one end; a read error may be behind it. The chain is built from TRBV10-2 and TRBJ2-7; D not certain. This CDR3 spans 11 amino acids. Germline values: CDR1 WSHSY, CDR2 SAAADI. The CDR3 sequence: CASGELDEQYF. CDR3 nucleotide sequence: TGCGCCAGCGGTGAACTGGACGAGCAGTACTTC.

In this sample, this clonotype turned up a few times. J is TRBJ2-5 and V is TRBV6-6; no reliable D call. Germline CDR1 reads MNHNY; CDR2 reads SVGAGI (reference sequence). V was pared by 0 bases and J by 3 bases, with 2 bases between. The CDR3 covers 12 residues. The CDR3 is CASSYSKETQYF. Written as DNA, the CDR3 is TGTGCCAGCAGTTACTCGAAAGAGACCCAGTACTTC.

The chain employs TRBV15 and TRBJ2-3; D not resolved. This CDR3 is built from 15 residues. V was clipped by 4 bases and J by 6 bases, with 17 bases between them. The V gene's germline CDR1 is LNHNV and CDR2 YYDKDF (reference sequence). The CDR3 loop reads CATSTRGKVKDTQYF. DNA of the CDR3: TGTGCCACCAGCACCCGCGGAAAAGTTAAGGATACGCAGTATTTT.

The sample holds many counts of this clonotype. The chain couples TRBV3-1 to TRBJ2-1; D may be TRBD1 or TRBD2 (5 bases each). Looked up from germline, CDR1 is LGHDT and CDR2 is YNNKEL (reference sequence). CDR3 length: 15 residues. The V end lost 4 bases, the J end lost 4 bases, and 14 bases lay between the germline ends. In DNA form, the CDR3 reads TGTGCCAGCAGCCCTACGATGGGGGTTTACAATGAGCAGTTCTTC. Its protein product is CASSPTMGVYNEQFF.

The genes are TRBV29-1 and TRBJ2-3; D might be TRBD1 (7 bases). CDR1 SQVTM and CDR2 ANQGSEA come from the germline V gene. CDR3 length: 15 residues. Trimming removed 2 bases from V and 2 bases from J, with 14 bases in between. CDR3 residues: CSVEWRGQSTDTQYF. CDR3 nucleotides: TGCAGCGTTGAATGGAGGGGACAGTCCACAGATACGCAGTATTTT.

In its sample, this clonotype was seen many times. CDR3 loop: CASSSDRISGANVLTF. CDR3 coding DNA: TGTGCCAGCAGCTCGGACAGGATCTCTGGGGCCAACGTCCTGACTTTC. This chain links TRBV7-9 with TRBJ2-6; 7 bases are a match to TRBD1. Germline-derived CDR1 and CDR2 are SEHNR and FQNEAQ (reference sequence). The length of the CDR3 is 16 residues. J was trimmed by 0 bases and V by 4 bases; bases with no gene match: 3.

This clonotype was detected a few times. The chain has TRBV18 and TRBJ1-2, with D tentatively TRBD1 (5 bases). With 6 bases removed from V and 4 bases from J, the gap between germline ends came to 12 bases. This CDR3 contains 13 residues. Germline values: CDR1 KGHSH, CDR2 LQKENI. The CDR3 reads CASSVGGGYGYTF. DNA for the CDR3: TGTGCCAGCTCCGTTGGGGGTGGCTATGGCTACACCTTC. The full variable domain, its missing parts supplied by reference TRBV18 and TRBJ1-2, is NAGVMQNPRHLVRRRGQEARLRCSPMKGHSHVYWYRQLPEEGLKFMVYLQKENIIDESGMPKERFSAEFPKEGPSILRIQQVVRGDSAAYFCASSVGGGYGYTFGSGTRLTVV.